These 8 T cell receptor beta chains were all obtained from the same sample, sequenced in a study of OX40 agonist ivuxolimab in advanced cancers. Profiled with immunoSEQ multiplex PCR; TCRdb holds only in-frame clones, not every one. The profile shows more than 50,000 clones, approximately 86% of them singletons. This sample comprised CD4+ or CD8+ T cells sorted from blood, obtained in a trial of the OX40 agonist ivuxolimab. The receptors shown here come from an adult with an advanced solid tumor such as melanoma, head and neck, liver or kidney cancer.

The rearrangement uses TRBV5-6 and TRBJ1-5; D gene unclear. This CDR3 has 14 amino acids. In germline, CDR1 is SGHDT, CDR2 YYEEEE. Trimming left V 3 bases short and J 4 bases short, with 11 bases between. The CDR3 spells CASSSLPANQPQHF. In nucleotides, the CDR3 is TGTGCCAGCAGCTCGCTTCCCGCTAATCAGCCCCAGCATTTT.

This rearrangement joins TRBV5-4 to TRBJ1-4, with D tentatively TRBD1 (6 bases). The CDR3 sequence is 14 residues long. V was clipped by 6 bases and J by 5 bases, with 14 bases between them. Germline CDR1 SGHNT, CDR2 YYREEE (reference sequence). For the CDR3, the DNA is TGTGCCAGCACCCTAGGGGGGTCAAATGAAAAACTGTTTTTT. It encodes CASTLGGSNEKLFF.

This clone has more than one count but fewer than ten. J is TRBJ1-1 and V is TRBV6-5; a weak D match, TRBD1 (5 bases). Germline values: CDR1 MNHEY, CDR2 SVGAGI. This CDR3 is built from 12 residues. Trimming removed 6 bases from V and 6 bases from J, with 11 bases in between. This CDR3 reads CASSPQGPEAFF. CDR3 in DNA: TGTGCCAGCAGCCCCCAGGGCCCTGAAGCTTTCTTT.

This sequence joins TRBV11-2 and TRBJ2-1; 7 bases are shared with TRBD1. The germline V gene has CDR1 SGHAT and CDR2 FQNNGV. The CDR3 is 17 amino acids. The junction had 10 bases not matched to a gene; V was cut back by 2 bases and J by 3 bases. The CDR3, as DNA: TGTGCCAGCAGCTTAATTTCGGGACAGTCGATCTACAATGAGCAGTTCTTC. The encoded protein is CASSLISGQSIYNEQFF.

The chain couples TRBV7-9 to TRBJ2-7; D unclear. The V gene lost 2 bases and the J gene lost 6 bases, with 8 bases spanning the gap. The germline V gene has CDR1 SEHNR and CDR2 FQNEAQ (reference sequence). This CDR3 comprises 12 residues. The CDR3 here is CASSLFVGEQYF. DNA of the CDR3: TGTGCCAGCAGCTTATTTGTGGGCGAGCAGTACTTC.

This rearrangement joins TRBV14 to TRBJ2-7; tentatively, D is TRBD1 (6 bases). With 1 base removed from V and 0 bases from J, the gap between germline ends came to 19 bases. Per the germline V gene, CDR1 is SGHDN and CDR2 is FVKESK. The CDR3 runs to 18 residues. The CDR3 DNA sequence: TGTGCCAGCAGCCAAGGCCAATTCTGGGGGCCTAGCTCCTACGAGCAGTACTTC. This gives the protein CASSQGQFWGPSSYEQYF.

This chain connects TRBV4-3 to TRBJ1-1; D gene unclear. Trimming shortened V by 4 bases and J by 4 bases, and 10 bases separated the two germline ends. This CDR3 has 13 residues. The germline gives CDR1 LGHNA, CDR2 YSLEER. The CDR3 here is CASSPLSGTEAFF. In DNA, the CDR3 is TGCGCCAGCAGCCCCTTGTCGGGCACTGAAGCTTTCTTT.

The J gene is TRBJ1-2, the V gene TRBV11-2, with a possible D match to TRBD1 (5 bases). Germline CDR1 and CDR2: SGHAT and FQNNGV. The V end was cut by 5 bases, the J end by 4 bases, with 14 bases between. The CDR3 is 14 residues long. DNA of the CDR3: TGTGCCAGCAGCCCGAGGGCGAGGGGCTATGGCTACACCTTC. Amino acid sequence: CASSPRARGYGYTF.